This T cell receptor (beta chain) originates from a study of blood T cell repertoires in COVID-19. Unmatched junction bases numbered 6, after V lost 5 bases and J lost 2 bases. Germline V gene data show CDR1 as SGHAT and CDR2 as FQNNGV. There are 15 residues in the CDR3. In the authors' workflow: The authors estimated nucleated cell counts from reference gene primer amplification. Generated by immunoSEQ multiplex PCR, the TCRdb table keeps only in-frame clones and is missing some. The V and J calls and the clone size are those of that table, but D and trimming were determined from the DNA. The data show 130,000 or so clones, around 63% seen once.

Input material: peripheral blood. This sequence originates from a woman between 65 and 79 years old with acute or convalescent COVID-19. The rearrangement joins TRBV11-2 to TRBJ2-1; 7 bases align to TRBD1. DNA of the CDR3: TGTGCCAGCAGCCGTCCCGGGACAGCCTACAATGAGCAGTTCTTC. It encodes CASSRPGTAYNEQFF.